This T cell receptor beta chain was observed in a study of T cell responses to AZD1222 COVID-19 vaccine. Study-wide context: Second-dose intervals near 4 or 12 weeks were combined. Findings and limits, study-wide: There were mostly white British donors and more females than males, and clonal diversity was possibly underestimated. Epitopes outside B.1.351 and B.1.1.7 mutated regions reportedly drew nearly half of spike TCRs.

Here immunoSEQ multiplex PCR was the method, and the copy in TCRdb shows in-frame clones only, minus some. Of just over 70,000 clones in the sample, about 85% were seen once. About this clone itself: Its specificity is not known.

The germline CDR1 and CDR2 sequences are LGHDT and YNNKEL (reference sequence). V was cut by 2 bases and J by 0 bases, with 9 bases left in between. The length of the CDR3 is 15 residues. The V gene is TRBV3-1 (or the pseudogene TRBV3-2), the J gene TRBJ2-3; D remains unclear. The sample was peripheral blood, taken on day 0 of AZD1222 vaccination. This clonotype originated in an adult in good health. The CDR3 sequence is CASSQNALSTDTQYF. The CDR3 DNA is TGTGCCAGCAGCCAAAACGCGCTTAGCACAGATACGCAGTATTTT.